This entry lists 15 T cell receptor beta chains sequenced from one sample in a study of blood T cells in healthy people across ages. It was with a sample-barcoded 5' primer and a J-beta primer mix that a second PCR of roughly 6 to 11 cycles was run. TCRdb processed the 5' RACE reads anew with MiXCR; each CDR3 protein has one entry. The table shows approximately 810,000 distinct CDR3 sequences, with about 36% occurring only once. The sample consisted of blood. These receptors all stem from a young man in good health.

In this sample, this clonotype turned up once. The V and J genes are TRBV5-6 and TRBJ2-3; 7 bases agree with TRBD2. Germline trimming cut 2 bases from V and 5 bases from J; bases unmatched to any gene: 5. CDR1 is SGHDT, CDR2 YYEEEE, per germline. The CDR3 extends over 14 amino acids. The CDR3 reads CASSFSGAGDTQYF. The CDR3 DNA follows: TGTGCCAGCAGCTTCAGCGGGGCGGGAGATACGCAGTATTTT.

In this sample, this clonotype turned up a few times. This chain uses TRBV7-9 with TRBJ2-3; no definite D call. From germline, CDR1 is SEHNR and CDR2 FQNEAQ (reference sequence). Trimming took off 3 bases at V and 4 bases at J, with 11 bases between the two ends. The CDR3 is made up of 14 amino acids. Here the CDR3 DNA reads TGTGCCAGCAGCTTCCCCTCGCCGGCAGATACGCAGTATTTT. Amino acid sequence: CASSFPSPADTQYF.

This chain uses TRBV3-1 with TRBJ2-1; 7 nucleotides line up with TRBD2. CDR1 is LGHDT, CDR2 YNNKEL, per germline (reference sequence). The V segment lost 4 bases and the J segment 3 bases; nucleotides outside the gene matches: 9. The CDR3 loop spans 16 amino acids. The CDR3 sequence is CASSPHGGGSYNEQFF. The DNA of the CDR3 is TGTGCCAGCAGCCCCCATGGCGGGGGAAGCTACAATGAGCAGTTCTTC.

The rearrangement joins TRBV15 to TRBJ1-6, with 10 positions matching TRBD1. The CDR3 spans 18 residues. V trimming: 2 bases; J trimming: 5 bases; junction bases outside the gene matches: 9. Per germline, CDR1 LNHNV and CDR2 YYDKDF (reference sequence). The CDR3 DNA sequence: TGTGCCACCAGCAGATCCCTCCGACAGGGGGCTAATAATTCACCCCTCCACTTT. It specifies CATSRSLRQGANNSPLHF.

The chain couples TRBV20-1 to TRBJ2-3; perhaps TRBD1 as D (6 bases). V was trimmed by 3 bases and J by 2 bases, leaving 21 bases between them. In germline, CDR1 is DFQATT, CDR2 SNEGSKA (reference sequence). The CDR3 consists of 17 residues. The CDR3 DNA reads as TGCAGTGCTAGTTCCGGAGGTGGACAGCCTTACACAGATACGCAGTATTTT. Amino acids: CSASSGGGQPYTDTQYF.

The rearrangement links TRBV29-1 to TRBJ2-1; 13 nucleotides line up with TRBD2. V was clipped by 7 bases and J by 8 bases; unmatched bases: 5. The length of the CDR3 is 13 residues. Per the germline V gene, CDR1 is SQVTM and CDR2 is ANQGSEA. The CDR3 protein is CSAATSGGYEQFF. CDR3 bases: TGCAGCGCCGCGACTAGCGGGGGGTATGAGCAGTTCTTC.

V is TRBV7-2 and J is TRBJ2-1; 9 bases are shared with TRBD1. The CDR3 runs 15 residues. Germline lookup yields CDR1 SGHTA and CDR2 FQGNSA. J lost 3 bases, V lost 6 bases, and 6 bases had no gene match. In DNA form, the CDR3 reads TGTGCCAGCAGTTGGACAGGGGCGGTCTACAATGAGCAGTTCTTC. Residues: CASSWTGAVYNEQFF.

This chain joins TRBV29-1 and TRBJ2-1; TRBD2 aligns across 7 bases. The CDR3 extends over 15 amino acids. Germline assignment: CDR1 SQVTM and CDR2 ANQGSEA. V lost 0 bases to trimming and J lost 6 bases; unmatched junction nucleotides: 8. For the CDR3, the DNA is TGCAGCGTTGAAGATCTAGCGGCCAGACCCAATGAGCAGTTCTTC. It encodes CSVEDLAARPNEQFF.

V is TRBV5-1 and J is TRBJ1-1, with 7 positions matching TRBD1. The V gene's germline CDR1 is SGHRS and CDR2 YFSETQ. V gave up 4 bases and J gave up 1 base; unmatched junction bases: 4. The CDR3 is 14 amino acids. CDR3 sequence (DNA): TGCGCCAGCAGCCAGGGGGATTGGAACACTGAAGCTTTCTTT. Amino acids: CASSQGDWNTEAFF.

This clonotype was found a few times. CDR3 residues: CASSLGPRLSTDTQYF. DNA of the CDR3: TGTGCCAGCAGCTTAGGGCCTCGCCTTTCGACAGATACGCAGTATTTT. The rearrangement joins TRBV7-9 to TRBJ2-3; no definite D call. The CDR3 length is 16 residues. Deletions cut 1 base from V and 3 bases from J, with 14 bases between. Germline V gene sequence: CDR1 SEHNR, CDR2 FQNEAQ (reference sequence).

This clonotype has just a few counts. The chain carries TRBV12-3 or TRBV12-4 and TRBJ2-3; 7 bases match TRBD2. The CDR3 contains 16 residues. V lost 5 bases and J lost 3; bases outside the gene matches: 11. The chain's CDR3 is CASSPRGPGGTDTQYF. The CDR3 bases are TGTGCCAGCAGTCCCCGGGGCCCCGGGGGGACAGATACGCAGTATTTT.

This clonotype was detected only a few times. J is TRBJ2-3 and V is TRBV11-1, with D hard to call. The V and J ends lost 1 base and 2 bases respectively, with 10 bases between them. The germline V gene encodes CDR1 SGHAT and CDR2 FQDESV (reference sequence). The CDR3 covers 15 residues. The CDR3 reads CASSLEYGNTDTQYF. In DNA form, the CDR3 reads TGTGCCAGCAGCTTAGAATACGGAAACACAGATACGCAGTATTTT. Together with reference TRBV11-1 and TRBJ2-3, the CDR3 gives the full variable domain: EAEVAQSPRYKITEKSQAVAFWCDPISGHATLYWYRQILGQGPELLVQFQDESVVDDSQLPKDRFSAERLKGVDSTLKIQPAELGDSAMYLCASSLEYGNTDTQYFGPGTRLTVL.

In its sample, this clonotype was seen a few times. This sequence joins TRBV6-6 and TRBJ2-5; 7 bases are shared with TRBD2. Germline V gives CDR1 MNHNY, CDR2 SVGAGI (reference sequence). The V segment lost 2 bases and the J segment 3 bases; nucleotides outside the gene matches: 3. The CDR3 is made up of 14 amino acids. In nucleotides, the CDR3 is TGTGCCAGCAGTTACGGCGGGGGTAAAGAGACCCAGTACTTC. Translated, it gives CASSYGGGKETQYF.

V is TRBV4-1 and J is TRBJ1-5; 7 bases agree with TRBD1. CDR1 and CDR2 from the germline V gene are MGHRA and YSYEKL. V lost 5 bases to trimming and J lost 1 base; unmatched junction nucleotides: 5. The CDR3 has 15 residues. The CDR3 nucleotides are TGCGCCAGCAGCGTGCAGGGGGTGAGCAATCAGCCCCAGCATTTT. As protein: CASSVQGVSNQPQHF.

This clonotype was observed a few times. This chain joins TRBV4-3 and TRBJ1-6; TRBD1 is a possible D gene (5 bases). The CDR3 contains 13 residues. Germline-derived CDR1 and CDR2 are LGHNA and YSLEER. The ends were cut back, 0 bases at V and 8 bases at J, with 5 bases in the middle. CDR3 region: CASSQEGDSPLHF. The CDR3 DNA follows: TGCGCCAGCAGCCAAGAAGGGGATTCACCCCTCCACTTT.